The sequence of this T cell receptor beta chain was determined in a study of monozygotic twins with inflammatory bowel disease. TCRdb re-called the 5' RACE reads and gives one entry per CDR3 protein, without DNA. The sample has about 380,000 distinct CDR3 sequences. Germline values: CDR1 PRHDT, CDR2 FYEKMQ (reference sequence). CDR3 size: 13 residues. The receptor's source is a human donor with ulcerative colitis or Crohn's disease, or a healthy co-twin of an affected twin (not recorded which). The chain couples TRBV13 to TRBJ2-7; TCRdb returns TRBD1, unconfirmable since there is no DNA. Input material: blood. CDR3 in amino acids: CASSLEQDYEQYF.